The 26 T cell receptor beta chains listed next were all sequenced from one sample in a study of PD-1 blockade in classical Hodgkin lymphoma. Repertoires were generated with immunoSEQ multiplex PCR, while TCRdb's copy carries only in-frame clones and drops some. The sample includes under 130,000 clones, approximately 90% of them seen just once. Documented time point: cycle 4 day 1 (C4D1), after five to seven weeks of nivolumab. There was relapse after autologous stem cell transplantation in every patient, and there was variation in brentuximab vedotin exposure. The sequencing here drew on peripheral blood mononuclear cells (PBMCs), taken before the fourth cycle of nivolumab. Receptor source: a human donor with classical Hodgkin lymphoma.

The chain employs TRBV7-6 and TRBJ2-7; D perhaps matches TRBD1 (5 bases). Trimming left V 1 base short and J 3 bases short, with 13 bases between. The CDR3 contains 15 residues. In germline, CDR1 is SGHVS, CDR2 FNYEAQ. The CDR3 loop reads CASSLEGQPDYEQYF. The CDR3 DNA reads TGTGCCAGCAGCTTAGAGGGGCAACCAGACTACGAGCAGTACTTC.

This chain joins TRBV7-9 and TRBJ1-5; maybe TRBD1 (5 bases). The CDR3 extends over 14 amino acids. The germline V gene encodes CDR1 SEHNR and CDR2 FQNEAQ (reference sequence). V was pared by 3 bases and J by 1 base, with 7 bases between. CDR3 DNA: TGTGCCAGCAGCTTGACAGAGAGCAATCAGCCCCAGCATTTT. Amino acids: CASSLTESNQPQHF.

The CDR3 reads CASSSRGGGFGATEAFF. The CDR3 DNA reads as TGCGCCAGCAGCTCACGAGGGGGAGGATTTGGAGCGACTGAAGCTTTCTTT. The chain employs TRBV5-1 and TRBJ1-1; a possible D gene is TRBD1 (6 bases). V lost 3 bases and J lost 5, with 23 bases in between. Germline CDR1 is SGHRS and CDR2 is YFSETQ. CDR3 length: 17 residues.

Only a few counts were recorded for this clone. This rearrangement joins TRBV14 to TRBJ1-2, with TRBD1 matching over 9 bases. Looked up from germline, CDR1 is SGHDN and CDR2 is FVKESK. The CDR3 covers 16 residues. With V trimmed by 3 bases and J by 3 bases, 8 bases remained unmatched. Here the CDR3 reads CASSHPIRTGDYGYTF. CDR3 DNA: TGTGCCAGCAGCCACCCCATCCGGACAGGGGACTATGGCTACACCTTC.

This sequence joins TRBV12-2 and TRBJ2-3; the table's TRBD2 call for D was not verified on the DNA. TRBV12-2 is designated a pseudogene. This CDR3 spans 16 amino acids. The CDR3 region is CASRLVDSGSPDTQYF. The CDR3 bases are TGTGCAAGTCGCTTAGTAGATAGCGGGAGCCCAGATACGCAGTATTTT.

This clone came up a few times. Here the CDR3 reads CSAKTPNYEQYF. As DNA, the CDR3 is TGCAGCGCCAAAACCCCCAACTACGAGCAGTACTTC. This chain joins TRBV29-1 and TRBJ2-7; D is unclear. Trimming took off 7 bases at V and 3 bases at J, with 13 bases between the two ends. Germline lookup yields CDR1 SQVTM and CDR2 ANQGSEA. The CDR3 contains 12 residues.

The J gene is TRBJ1-1, the V gene TRBV11-1, with D uncertain. The V end lost 2 bases, the J end lost 0 bases, and 10 bases lay between the germline ends. CDR1 SGHAT and CDR2 FQDESV come from the germline V gene (reference sequence). CDR3 length equals 15 residues. Written as DNA, the CDR3 is TGTGCCAGCAGCTTACGGCTCGCCTTGAACACTGAAGCTTTCTTT. Protein sequence: CASSLRLALNTEAFF. Filled out from reference TRBV11-1 and TRBJ1-1, the complete variable domain reads EAEVAQSPRYKITEKSQAVAFWCDPISGHATLYWYRQILGQGPELLVQFQDESVVDDSQLPKDRFSAERLKGVDSTLKIQPAELGDSAMYLCASSLRLALNTEAFFGQGTRLTVV.

This clone has just a few counts. The rearrangement uses TRBV5-1 and TRBJ2-1; TRBD2 aligns across 11 bases. V lost 5 bases to trimming and J lost 6 bases; unmatched junction nucleotides: 4. Germline V gene data show CDR1 as SGHRS and CDR2 as YFSETQ. This CDR3 is 14 amino acids long. CDR3: CASRMGTSGNEQFF. The CDR3 nucleotides are TGCGCCAGCAGAATGGGGACTAGCGGCAATGAGCAGTTCTTC.

The chain uses TRBV30 and TRBJ1-3, with a tentative D call TRBD1 (6 bases). CDR3 length equals 12 residues. Between the trimmed V and J ends, which lost 4 bases and 2 bases, there was a span of 6 bases. Per the germline V gene, CDR1 is GTSNPN and CDR2 is SVGIG (reference sequence). CDR3 amino acids: CAWTGAGNTIYF. In nucleotides, the CDR3 is TGTGCCTGGACAGGGGCTGGAAACACCATATATTTT.

The V and J genes are TRBV30 and TRBJ2-3, with 15 positions matching TRBD2. The CDR3 runs 19 residues. Germline lookup yields CDR1 GTSNPN and CDR2 SVGIG (reference sequence). Losses at the gene ends were 7 bases for V and 1 base for J; bases not matched to a gene: 15. CDR3 region: CASRDGPGLAGGRTDTQYF. CDR3 sequence (DNA): TGTGCCTCTAGAGATGGACCGGGACTAGCGGGAGGACGCACAGATACGCAGTATTTT.

This clone was seen a few times. The J gene is TRBJ1-1, the V gene TRBV7-6, with D maybe TRBD1 (5 bases). The germline V and J ends were trimmed by 4 bases and 11 bases, with 17 bases remaining between them. This CDR3 region has 13 residues. Germline-derived CDR1 and CDR2 are SGHVS and FNYEAQ. The CDR3 DNA reads as TGTGCCAGCAGCTCGGGACCGACCGCGGATGCTTTCTTT. It is translated as CASSSGPTADAFF.

This chain connects TRBV5-1 to TRBJ2-7; 8 nucleotides match TRBD1. Trimming took 0 bases from V and 6 from J; bases not matched to a gene: 2. The CDR3 contains 13 residues. Per germline, CDR1 SGHRS and CDR2 YFSETQ. This CDR3 reads CASSLDRGAEQYF. The CDR3 DNA is TGCGCCAGCAGCTTGGACAGGGGGGCCGAGCAGTACTTC.

The chain couples TRBV27 to TRBJ1-3; D is unresolved. The CDR3 is made up of 14 amino acids. Germline V lookup: CDR1 MNHEY, CDR2 SMNVEV (reference sequence). Trimming took off 4 bases at V and 2 bases at J, with 9 bases between the two ends. The CDR3 region is CASSYRMAGNTIYF. DNA for the CDR3: TGTGCCAGCAGTTACAGAATGGCTGGAAACACCATATATTTT.

Note on this clone: Its ends do not fully match the called genes, so a read error is possible. The rearrangement links TRBV7-2 to TRBJ2-2, with TRBD2 identical over 8 bases. Germline CDR1 SGHTA, CDR2 FQGNSA. CDR3 length: 14 amino acids. The CDR3 DNA sequence: TGTGCCAGCAGGTTAGCTAGCGGGACCGGGGAGCTGTTTTTT. Translation: CASRLASGTGELFF.

The rearrangement uses TRBV4-3 and TRBJ2-7; D is unclear. V lost 1 base to trimming and J lost 1 base, with 14 bases between them. This CDR3 has 16 amino acids. CDR1 LGHNA and CDR2 YSLEER come from the germline V gene. The CDR3, as DNA: TGCGCCAGCAGCCAAGGCACGGAACTGGAGTCCTACGAGCAGTACTTC. This translates into CASSQGTELESYEQYF.

The chain is built from TRBV19 and TRBJ2-7, with TRBD1 matching over 9 bases. This CDR3 comprises 15 residues. Trimming at V came to 5 bases and at J to 2 bases, leaving 7 bases not matched to a gene. Germline assignment: CDR1 LNHDA and CDR2 SQIVND (reference sequence). CDR3 amino acids: CASSLIDRGTYEQYF. DNA for the CDR3: TGTGCCAGTAGTTTAATCGACAGGGGGACCTACGAGCAGTACTTC.

This rearrangement joins TRBV5-6 to TRBJ2-2, with a possible D match to TRBD1 (5 bases). The CDR3 has 17 residues. V lost 3 bases and J lost 5, with 20 bases in between. Germline CDR1 is SGHDT and CDR2 is YYEEEE. CDR3 sequence (DNA): TGTGCCAGCAGCTCAGCTCGTTTCCAGGGTTGGACCGGGGAGCTGTTTTTT. This sequence encodes CASSSARFQGWTGELFF.

The chain employs TRBV9 and TRBJ2-3; 11 nucleotides align to TRBD1. Germline CDR1 and CDR2: SGDLS and YYNGEE. The CDR3 has 14 residues. Losses at the gene ends were 3 bases for V and 7 bases for J; bases not matched to a gene: 4. In DNA form, the CDR3 reads TGTGCCAGCAGCGGGACAGGGGGCATGAATACGCAGTATTTT. It specifies CASSGTGGMNTQYF.

The V call is TRBV7-9, the J call TRBJ2-7; TRBD2 might be the D (5 bases). The CDR3 length is 18 residues. CDR1 SEHNR and CDR2 FQNEAQ come from the germline V gene (reference sequence). The V gene lost 8 bases and the J gene lost 0 bases, with 26 bases spanning the gap. CDR3 sequence: CASGSSDIPSWSSYEQYF. The CDR3 DNA reads TGTGCCAGCGGGTCTTCTGACATCCCTAGCTGGTCCTCCTACGAGCAGTACTTC.

The genes are TRBV27 and TRBJ1-1, with 7 bases identical to TRBD1. With 4 bases clipped from V and 6 bases from J, the junction kept 11 bases outside the gene matches. The CDR3 has 15 residues. Germline CDR1 MNHEY, CDR2 SMNVEV (reference sequence). The CDR3 bases are TGTGCCAGCAGTTCCAGACAGGGACGTATTTCTGAAGCTTTCTTT. It yields the protein CASSSRQGRISEAFF.

The rearrangement joins TRBV6-5 to TRBJ1-6; no firm D call. The length of the CDR3 is 15 residues. The germline V gene encodes CDR1 MNHEY and CDR2 SVGAGI. V lost 0 bases to trimming and J lost 4 bases, with 7 bases between them. CDR3 in DNA: TGTGCCAGCAGTTACTCCGGGGTATATAATTCACCCCTCCACTTT. This sequence encodes CASSYSGVYNSPLHF.

V is TRBV10-3 and J is TRBJ2-5; D may be TRBD1 (6 bases). The CDR3 has 14 residues. CDR1 ENHRY and CDR2 SYGVKD come from the germline V gene. V lost 10 bases and J lost 1, with 16 bases in between. The CDR3 bases are TGTGCCAGCAGCTCCTGGGGGCCCCAAGAGACCCAGTACTTC. Its protein product is CASSSWGPQETQYF.

V and J are TRBV27 and TRBJ2-1; D gene unclear. Looked up from germline, CDR1 is MNHEY and CDR2 is SMNVEV (reference sequence). This CDR3 is 15 amino acids long. With 2 bases removed from V and 4 bases from J, the gap between germline ends came to 12 bases. The DNA of the CDR3 is TGTGCCAGCAGTTTACAGGCCACGTTTTACAATGAGCAGTTCTTC. It is translated as CASSLQATFYNEQFF.

A single count supports this clone. This sequence joins TRBV6-5 and TRBJ2-6, with TRBD1 matching over 7 bases. Germline CDR1 is MNHEY and CDR2 is SVGAGI. Trimming cost V 5 bases and J 1 base; bases outside gene matches: 2. There are 15 residues in the CDR3. CDR3 region: CASSLQGSGANVLTF. The CDR3 DNA follows: TGTGCCAGCAGTCTACAGGGGTCTGGGGCCAACGTCCTGACTTTC.

V gene TRBV15 combines with J gene TRBJ2-1, with D perhaps TRBD1 (5 bases). This CDR3 has 19 residues. The V gene's germline CDR1 is LNHNV and CDR2 YYDKDF (reference sequence). The V end lost 1 base, the J end lost 3 bases, and 22 bases lay between the germline ends. As DNA, the CDR3 is TGTGCCACCAGCAGAGGTCTGGGCGCTCGACAGATCCTCTACAATGAGCAGTTCTTC. Its protein product is CATSRGLGARQILYNEQFF.

The V gene is TRBV5-1, the J gene TRBJ2-7; D not resolved. The CDR3 has 14 amino acids. V was cut by 5 bases and J by 1 base, with 13 bases left in between. The germline gives CDR1 SGHRS, CDR2 YFSETQ. DNA for the CDR3: TGCGCCAGCAGAAATCCCCGTGAATCCTACGAGCAGTACTTC. Protein: CASRNPRESYEQYF.